This T cell receptor (beta chain) derives from a study of cytomegalovirus exposure and HLA in healthy donors. PCR was performed using 60 Vbeta and 13 Jbeta primers. Assay: immunoSEQ multiplex PCR; the TCRdb copy retains only in-frame clones and omits some. The table includes roughly 88,000 clones, 69% detected once. The study's findings and limits: Later on, an analysis tied 15,000 to 20,000 TCR beta sequences to HLA alleles at 0.05 false discovery rate. The only immune exposure information that was available was CMV serostatus. Analyzed later, association rates of TCRs varied across HLA loci, with DRB1 most and HLA-C fewest.

The V gene's germline CDR1 is SQVTM and CDR2 ANQGSEA. Trimming took 0 bases from V and 2 from J, leaving 12 bases between them. The CDR3 consists of 15 residues. Concerning this clone itself: What it binds is unknown.

Sequencing was carried out using PBMCs. The clonotype originates from a man between 45 and 60 years old in good health and CMV-seronegative. This sequence joins TRBV29-1 and TRBJ2-3; D ambiguous. This chain's CDR3 is CSVEDLGQATDTQYF. In nucleotides, the CDR3 is TGCAGCGTTGAAGATCTTGGGCAGGCCACAGATACGCAGTATTTT.